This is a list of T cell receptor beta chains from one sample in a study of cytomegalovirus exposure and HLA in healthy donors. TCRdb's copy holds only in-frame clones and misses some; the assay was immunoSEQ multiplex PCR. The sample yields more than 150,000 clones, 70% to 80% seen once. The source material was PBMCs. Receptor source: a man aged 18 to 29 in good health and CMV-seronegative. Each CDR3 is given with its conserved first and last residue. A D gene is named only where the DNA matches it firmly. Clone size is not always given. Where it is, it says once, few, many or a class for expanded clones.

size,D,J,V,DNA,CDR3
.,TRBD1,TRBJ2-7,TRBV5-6,TGTGCCAGCAGCGACGACAGGGACTACGAGCAGTACTTC,CASSDDRDYEQYF
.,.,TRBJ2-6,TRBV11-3,TGTGCCAGCAGCCCCGGGCGGGCTGGGGCCAACGTCCTGACTTTC,CASSPGRAGANVLTF
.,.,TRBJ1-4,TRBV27,TGTGCCAGCAGTTTATCGGGCCTAGGGAGGGAACTGTTTTTT,CASSLSGLGRELFF
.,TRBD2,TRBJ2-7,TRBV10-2,TGCGCCAGCAGTCTCACTAGCGGAGGTTCCTACGAGCAGTACTTC,CASSLTSGGSYEQYF
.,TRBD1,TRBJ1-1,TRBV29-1,TGCAGCGTGGGACAGGGGGTGATGACTGAAGCTTTCTTT,CSVGQGVMTEAFF
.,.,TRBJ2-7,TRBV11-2,TGTGCCAGCAGCAAAGGACTGGGGAGCTCCTACGAGCAGTACTTC,CASSKGLGSSYEQYF
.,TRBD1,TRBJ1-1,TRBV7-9,TGTGCCAGCAACCGGGACAGAATGAACACTGAAGCTTTCTTT,CASNRDRMNTEAFF
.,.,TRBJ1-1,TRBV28,TGTGCCAGCTTTCCGGGGTCAGTGAACACTGAAGCTTTCTTT,CASFPGSVNTEAFF
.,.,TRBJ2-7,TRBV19,TGTGCCAGTAGTAGCCCTGGGCAGGGGAGCTCCTACGAGCAGTACTTC,CASSSPGQGSSYEQYF
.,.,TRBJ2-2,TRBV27,TGTGCCAGCAGTTTAAACAGAAACACCGGGGAGCTGTTTTTT,CASSLNRNTGELFF
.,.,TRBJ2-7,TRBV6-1,TGTGCCGGCAGTGTACAGGCGAGCTCCTACGAGCAGTACTTC,CAGSVQASSYEQYF
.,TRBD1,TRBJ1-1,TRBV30,TGTGCCTGGAGTGTTGGGGACAGGCTGAACACTGAAGCTTTCTTT,CAWSVGDRLNTEAFF
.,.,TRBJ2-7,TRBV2,TGTGCCAGCAGTGGCCGGACTACCTACTACGAGCAGTACTTC,CASSGRTTYYEQYF
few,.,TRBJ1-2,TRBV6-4,TGTGCCAGCAGTGAAGGTGGGGCAGGCTGGGCTAATGGCTACACCTTC,CASSEGGAGWANGYTF
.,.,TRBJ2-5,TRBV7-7,TGTGCTAGCAGCCGGCGGGGGCCCAGGGAGACCCAGTACTTC,CASSRRGPRETQYF
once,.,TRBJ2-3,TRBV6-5,TGTGCCAGCAGTTTGGCGGGGAAAACAGATACGCAGTATTTT,CASSLAGKTDTQYF
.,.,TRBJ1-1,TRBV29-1,TGCAGCGTTCTTTGGGTTCGAGGCACTGAAGCTTTCTTT,CSVLWVRGTEAFF
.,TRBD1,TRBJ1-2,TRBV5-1,TGCGCCAGCAGCGGGCTACAGGGGGGAGGCTACACCTTC,CASSGLQGGGYTF
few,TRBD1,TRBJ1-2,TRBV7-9,TGTGCCAGCAGCTTTCCAGGGGGCGCGGGCTACACCTTC,CASSFPGGAGYTF
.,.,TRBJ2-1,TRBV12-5,TGTGCTAGTGGCTCCTACGACGGGGAAGGAGAAGGTGAGCAGTTCTTC,CASGSYDGEGEGEQFF
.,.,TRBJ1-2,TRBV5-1,TGCGCCAGCAGCCCAGGTGGACAGTGGGAAAATAACTATGGCTACACCTTC,CASSPGGQWENNYGYTF
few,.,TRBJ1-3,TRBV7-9,TGTGCCAGCAGCTTAGCGTTTGGGTCAGGGCCTGGGGCTGGAAACACCATATATTTT,CASSLAFGSGPGAGNTIYF
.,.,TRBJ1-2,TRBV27,TGTGCCAGCAGCGATGACAAGTTCTATGGCTACACCTTC,CASSDDKFYGYTF
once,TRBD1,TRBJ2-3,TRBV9,TGTGCCAGCAGCTTCCGACAGGGGGCTCCGTCCACAGATACGCAGTATTTT,CASSFRQGAPSTDTQYF
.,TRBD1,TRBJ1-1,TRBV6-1,TGTGCCAGCAGTCCCCGAGGGGGCATTCGCACTGAAGCTTTCTTT,CASSPRGGIRTEAFF
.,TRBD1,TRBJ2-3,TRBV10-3,TGTGCCATCAGTGACCCTGGACAGGGAGTTACAGATACGCAGTATTTT,CAISDPGQGVTDTQYF
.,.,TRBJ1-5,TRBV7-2,TGTGCCAGCAGCTTAGAGAGTGGTCAGCCCCAGCATTTT,CASSLESGQPQHF
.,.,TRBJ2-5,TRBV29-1,TGCAGCGTTGTCGGTGGGGCCGGAATTGGGGAGACCCAGTACTTC,CSVVGGAGIGETQYF
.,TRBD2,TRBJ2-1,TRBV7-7,TGTGCCGTGGGCGCAGCGGGGGACCGTGAGCAGTTCTTC,CAVGAAGDREQFF
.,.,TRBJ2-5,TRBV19,TGTGCCAGTAAATTTCGGTCTAGCCTGGAGACCCAGTACTTC,CASKFRSSLETQYF
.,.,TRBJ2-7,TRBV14,TGTGCCAGCAGCAAAGGGGGAGCGGTCTACGAGCAGTACTTC,CASSKGGAVYEQYF
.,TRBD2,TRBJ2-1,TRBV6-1,TGTGCCAGCAGAACTAGCGGGGGTACGATTAGTGAGCAGTTCTTC,CASRTSGGTISEQFF
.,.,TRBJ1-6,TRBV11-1,TGTGCCAGCAGCTGGTCAGGGGTGGGTAATTCACCCCTCCACTTT,CASSWSGVGNSPLHF
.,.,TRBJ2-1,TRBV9,TGTGCCAGCAGCGTAGGGAGCGCGGCCCAGCAGTTCTTC,CASSVGSAAQQFF
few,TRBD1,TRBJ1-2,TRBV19,TGTGCCAGTAGTATTGACAGGGGTAAAGGTAACTATGGCTACACCTTC,CASSIDRGKGNYGYTF
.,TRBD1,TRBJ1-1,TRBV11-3,TGTGCCAGCAGCCCAAGGGGACAGGGCAACACTGAAGCTTTCTTT,CASSPRGQGNTEAFF
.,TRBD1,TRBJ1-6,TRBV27,TGTGCCAGCAGTTTATCCGGGACAGGGAGCTCCTATAATTCACCCCTCCACTTT,CASSLSGTGSSYNSPLHF
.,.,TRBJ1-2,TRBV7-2,TGTGCCAGCAGCTTAGTTGGCGGGGTATATGGCTACACCTTC,CASSLVGGVYGYTF
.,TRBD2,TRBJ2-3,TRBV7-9,TGTAGCGCAGGGGCTAGCGGGAGAAAGGCAGATACGCAGTATTTT,CSAGASGRKADTQYF
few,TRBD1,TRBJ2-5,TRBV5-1,TGCGCCAGCAGTATACAGGGGCCCCAAGAGACCCAGTACTTC,CASSIQGPQETQYF
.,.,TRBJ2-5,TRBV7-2,TGTGCCAGCAGCTTAGCAGGGGCGAAGGAGACCCAGTACTTC,CASSLAGAKETQYF
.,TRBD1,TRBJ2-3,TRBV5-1,TGCGCCAGCAGCTTACCGACAGGGGGCAACACAGATACGCAGTATTTT,CASSLPTGGNTDTQYF
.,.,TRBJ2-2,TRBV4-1,TGCGCCAGCAGCCAAGCTGAAGGAGCCACCGGGGAGCTGTTTTTT,CASSQAEGATGELFF
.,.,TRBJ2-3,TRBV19,TGTGCCAGTTCCGGTTTTGGTGCAGATACGCAGTATTTT,CASSGFGADTQYF
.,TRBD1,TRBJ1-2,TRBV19,TGTGCCAGTAGTACCCTCTCCTGGACAGGGGAATATGGCTACACCTTC,CASSTLSWTGEYGYTF
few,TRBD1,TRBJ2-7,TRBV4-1,TGCGCCAGCAGCCACCGGACAGGGCCCTACGAGCAGTACTTC,CASSHRTGPYEQYF
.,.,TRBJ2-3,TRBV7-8,TGTGCCAGCAGCTTAGGACTGACTAGTACTAGCACAGATACGCAGTATTTT,CASSLGLTSTSTDTQYF
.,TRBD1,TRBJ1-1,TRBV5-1,TGCGCCAGCAGCTTGGAGGGACAGGTGGGCACTGAAGCTTTCTTT,CASSLEGQVGTEAFF
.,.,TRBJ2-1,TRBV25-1,TGTGCCAGCAGTGAATATTCCCGAGGCAGCAATGAGCAGTTCTTC,CASSEYSRGSNEQFF
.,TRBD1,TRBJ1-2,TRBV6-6,TGTGCCAGCAGGACAGGGAACTATGGCTACACCTTC,CASRTGNYGYTF
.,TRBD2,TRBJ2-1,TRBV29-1,TGCAGCGTTGAGCTGCTAACTAGCGGCGACAATGAGCAGTTCTTC,CSVELLTSGDNEQFF
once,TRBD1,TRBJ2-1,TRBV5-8,TGTGCCAGCAGCTTAGACAGGGTTTTTGAGCAGTTCTTC,CASSLDRVFEQFF
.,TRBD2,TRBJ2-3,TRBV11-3,TGTGCCAGCAGCTTATTGCTGCTAGCGGGAGTGGATACGCAGTATTTT,CASSLLLLAGVDTQYF
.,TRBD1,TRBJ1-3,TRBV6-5,TGTGCCAGCAGTTCCCTAGGGACAGCCGGAAACACCATATATTTT,CASSSLGTAGNTIYF
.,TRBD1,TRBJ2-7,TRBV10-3,TGTGCCATCAGTGAGTCCCAGGGGGTCTACGAGCAGTACTTC,CAISESQGVYEQYF